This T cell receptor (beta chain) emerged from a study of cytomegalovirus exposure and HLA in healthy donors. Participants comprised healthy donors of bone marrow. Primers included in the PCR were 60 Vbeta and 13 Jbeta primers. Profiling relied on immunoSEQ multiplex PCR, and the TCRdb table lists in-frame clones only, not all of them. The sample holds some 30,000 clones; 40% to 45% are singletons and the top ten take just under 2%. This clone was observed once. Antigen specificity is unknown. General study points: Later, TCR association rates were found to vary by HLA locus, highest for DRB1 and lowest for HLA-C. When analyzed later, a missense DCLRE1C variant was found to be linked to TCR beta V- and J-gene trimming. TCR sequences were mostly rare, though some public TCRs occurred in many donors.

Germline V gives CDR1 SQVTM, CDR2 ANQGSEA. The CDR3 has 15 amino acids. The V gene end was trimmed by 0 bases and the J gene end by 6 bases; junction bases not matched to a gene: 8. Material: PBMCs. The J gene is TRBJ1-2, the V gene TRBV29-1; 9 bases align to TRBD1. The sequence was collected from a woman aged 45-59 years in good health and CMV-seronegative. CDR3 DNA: TGCAGCGTTGAAGATGGCCTACAGGGGGCGAATGGCTACACCTTC. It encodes CSVEDGLQGANGYTF.